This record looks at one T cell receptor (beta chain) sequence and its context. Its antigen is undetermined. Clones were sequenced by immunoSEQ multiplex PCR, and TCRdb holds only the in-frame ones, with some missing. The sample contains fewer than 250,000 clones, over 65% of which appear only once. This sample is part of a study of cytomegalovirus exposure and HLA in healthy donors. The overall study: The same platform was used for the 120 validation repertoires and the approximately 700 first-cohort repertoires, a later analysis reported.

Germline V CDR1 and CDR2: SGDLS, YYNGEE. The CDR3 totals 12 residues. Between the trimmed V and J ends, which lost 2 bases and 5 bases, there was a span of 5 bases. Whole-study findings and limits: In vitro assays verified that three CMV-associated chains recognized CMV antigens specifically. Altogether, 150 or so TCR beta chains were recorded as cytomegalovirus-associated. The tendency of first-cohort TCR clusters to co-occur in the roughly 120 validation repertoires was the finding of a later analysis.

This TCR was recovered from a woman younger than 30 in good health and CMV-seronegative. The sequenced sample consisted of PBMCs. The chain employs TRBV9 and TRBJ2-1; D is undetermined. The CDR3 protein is CASSVGHNEQFF. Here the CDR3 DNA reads TGTGCCAGCAGCGTCGGTCACAATGAGCAGTTCTTC.